The TCR beta chain described here comes from a study of T cells after yellow fever vaccination. Study overall: In the case of low-cell-number fractions, SMART-Seq v4 Ultra Low Input was used for preparation.

This CDR3 is 14 amino acids long. V dropped 10 bases and J dropped 0 bases, with 13 bases sitting between them. The germline V gene has CDR1 MNHNS and CDR2 SASEGT. TCRdb processed the 5' RACE reads anew with MiXCR; each CDR3 protein has one entry. This sample yields 150,000 or so distinct CDR3 sequences, of which 7% to 10% are seen a single time; roughly a third belongs to the top ten. The TCR sequence derives from a young man who received the YFV17D yellow fever vaccine. Sequencing used CD8+ T cells sorted from PBMCs, obtained 45 days after the yellow fever booster vaccination. The chain joins TRBV6-1 to TRBJ2-1, with D perhaps matching TRBD1 or TRBD2 (6 bases each). CDR3 protein: CATRRGDSYNEQFF. As DNA, the CDR3 is TGTGCCACCCGGAGGGGGGACTCCTACAATGAGCAGTTCTTC.